One and the same sample provided the 25 T cell receptor beta chains below, sequenced in a study of shared clonotypes between healthy human individuals. Naive CD8 cells lacked CD45RO, underwent positive selection for CCR7 and left out terminally differentiated effector memory CD45RA+ cells. Sequenced by immunoSEQ multiplex PCR; TCRdb stores in-frame clones only, minus some. The table lists about 2.1 million clones, about 93% of them singletons. The sequencing input was naive CD8+ T cells from PBMCs. The receptors were sampled from a man between 18 and 35 years old in good health. Some clones in this sample may be carry-over from other donors' samples.

The chain couples TRBV4-1 to TRBJ1-2; 9 bases line up with TRBD1. The CDR3 loop spans 17 amino acids. CDR1 is MGHRA and CDR2 is YSYEKL in the germline V gene. Germline trimming cut 0 bases from V and 4 bases from J; bases unmatched to any gene: 9. CDR3: CASSQEGTGRAFYGYTF. CDR3 DNA sequence: TGCGCCAGCAGCCAAGAAGGGACAGGGAGGGCCTTCTATGGCTACACCTTC.

V gene TRBV7-9 combines with J gene TRBJ2-7; weak D call: TRBD2 (6 bases). The length of the CDR3 is 14 residues. CDR1 and CDR2 (germline): SEHNR, FQNEAQ (reference sequence). The V gene lost 6 bases and the J gene lost 1 base, with 13 bases spanning the gap. The CDR3 sequence is CASSPRGLSYEQYF. CDR3 nucleotide sequence: TGTGCCAGCAGTCCGAGGGGACTTTCCTACGAGCAGTACTTC.

The chain combines TRBV15 with TRBJ2-2; D perhaps matches TRBD2 (5 bases). This CDR3 has 16 amino acids. The germline gives CDR1 LNHNV, CDR2 YYDKDF (reference sequence). Trimming stripped 0 bases from V and 1 base from J, with 9 bases between. The CDR3 region is CATSRDELVNTGELFF. CDR3 coding DNA: TGTGCCACCAGCAGAGATGAACTAGTGAACACCGGGGAGCTGTTTTTT.

This chain's CDR3 is CASSLYATGELFF. DNA for the CDR3: TGTGCCAGCAGTTTATACGCCACCGGGGAGCTGTTTTTT. J is TRBJ2-2 and V is TRBV27; D remains ambiguous. The CDR3 length is 13 residues. The V end was cut by 1 base, the J end by 4 bases, with 4 bases between. Per the germline V gene, CDR1 is MNHEY and CDR2 is SMNVEV (reference sequence).

The chain employs TRBV7-8 and TRBJ2-7; TRBD1 might be the D (6 bases). The CDR3 contains 15 residues. Germline V gene lookup returns CDR1 SGHVS and CDR2 FQNEAQ. Trimming cost V 1 base and J 3 bases, with 13 bases left between them. CDR3 residues: CASSLDGTSYYEQYF. CDR3 DNA: TGTGCCAGCAGCTTAGATGGGACATCCTACTACGAGCAGTACTTC.

V usage is TRBV7-9 and J usage is TRBJ1-6; a possible D gene is TRBD1 (6 bases). The CDR3 covers 16 residues. V dropped 4 bases and J dropped 13 bases, with 23 bases sitting between them. The germline V gene encodes CDR1 SEHNR and CDR2 FQNEAQ (reference sequence). Here the CDR3 reads CASSSPVWGPLTPLHF. CDR3 coding DNA: TGTGCCAGCAGCTCACCGGTTTGGGGGCCTTTAACGCCCCTCCACTTT.

V gene TRBV18 combines with J gene TRBJ2-3; 8 nucleotides match TRBD2. V lost 6 bases to trimming and J lost 6 bases; unmatched junction nucleotides: 14. Germline V CDR1 and CDR2: KGHSH, LQKENI. This CDR3 has 16 residues. The DNA of the CDR3 is TGTGCCAGCTCTCTTACGACGGGAGGGCCTGGGGATACGCAGTATTTT. This encodes CASSLTTGGPGDTQYF. The whole variable domain, remainder taken from reference TRBV18 and TRBJ2-3, is NAGVMQNPRHLVRRRGQEARLRCSPMKGHSHVYWYRQLPEEGLKFMVYLQKENIIDESGMPKERFSAEFPKEGPSILRIQQVVRGDSAAYFCASSLTTGGPGDTQYFGPGTRLTVL.

This chain connects TRBV19 to TRBJ1-1, with 11 bases aligning to TRBD1. Trimming at V came to 4 bases and at J to 7 bases, leaving 11 bases not matched to a gene. This CDR3 is 16 amino acids long. Per germline, CDR1 LNHDA and CDR2 SQIVND (reference sequence). CDR3 nucleotide sequence: TGTGCCAGTAGTACAGGACAGGGGGCGCAGAGAGATGAAGCTTTCTTT. Translated, it gives CASSTGQGAQRDEAFF.

This sequence joins TRBV6-5 and TRBJ1-2; 7 bases match TRBD1. The CDR3 covers 14 residues. V lost 2 bases to trimming and J lost 3 bases; unmatched junction nucleotides: 3. Germline assignment: CDR1 MNHEY and CDR2 SVGAGI. CDR3 sequence: CASSYAGTDYGYTF. In DNA, the CDR3 is TGTGCCAGCAGTTACGCCGGGACAGACTATGGCTACACCTTC.

The rearrangement uses TRBV6-6 and TRBJ2-4; TRBD1 matches at 8 bases. The CDR3 loop spans 16 amino acids. Trimming at V came to 5 bases and at J to 0 bases, leaving 6 bases not matched to a gene. Germline V lookup: CDR1 MNHNY, CDR2 SVGAGI (reference sequence). CDR3 in DNA: TGTGCCAGCAGTCATTCGGGACAGGAAGCCAAAAACATTCAGTACTTC. Translation: CASSHSGQEAKNIQYF.

The chain joins TRBV10-3 to TRBJ2-3; D perhaps matches TRBD1 (6 bases). Trimming shortened V by 0 bases and J by 0 bases, and 19 bases separated the two germline ends. CDR1 and CDR2 (germline): ENHRY, SYGVKD. The CDR3 contains 19 residues. This chain's CDR3 is CAISESGQGSYSSTDTQYF. Here the CDR3 DNA reads TGTGCCATCAGTGAGTCCGGGCAGGGGAGCTACTCGAGCACAGATACGCAGTATTTT.

The V call is TRBV10-3, the J call TRBJ1-2; D not certain. CDR1 and CDR2 from the germline V gene are ENHRY and SYGVKD. V dropped 3 bases and J dropped 3 bases, with 17 bases sitting between them. The CDR3 spans 16 residues. Written as DNA, the CDR3 is TGTGCCATCAGTGACGCGGGGTCTCTGCACGACTATGGCTACACCTTC. It specifies CAISDAGSLHDYGYTF.

The chain couples TRBV27 to TRBJ2-2; possible D gene TRBD1, 5 bases. Germline V gene lookup returns CDR1 MNHEY and CDR2 SMNVEV (reference sequence). The ends were cut back, 6 bases at V and 7 bases at J, with 12 bases in the middle. The CDR3 is made up of 13 amino acids. CDR3 in DNA: TGTGCCAGCAGACCAGACAGTCTCGGGGAGCTGTTTTTT. Amino acid sequence: CASRPDSLGELFF.

To note about this clone: The sample has other DNA sequences that encode this CDR3 too. The rearrangement joins TRBV7-9 to TRBJ2-3; 9 nucleotides agree with TRBD2. Germline CDR1 reads SEHNR; CDR2 reads FQNEAQ (reference sequence). This CDR3 is 15 amino acids long. V lost 3 bases to trimming and J lost 2 bases; unmatched junction nucleotides: 3. The CDR3 is CASSLAGLATDTQYF. The CDR3, as DNA: TGTGCCAGCAGCTTGGCGGGACTAGCCACAGATACGCAGTATTTT.

This chain joins TRBV2 and TRBJ2-7, with 9 bases aligning to TRBD1. V was pared by 10 bases and J by 3 bases, with 7 bases of the junction left unmatched. The CDR3 loop spans 13 amino acids. Germline V gene lookup returns CDR1 SNHLY and CDR2 FYNNEI. CDR3 bases: TGTGCCACCACCGCGGGACAGGGCTACGAGCAGTACTTC. It yields the protein CATTAGQGYEQYF.

As regards this clone: This same CDR3 is encoded by further DNA sequences in the sample. The chain uses TRBV28 and TRBJ1-3; tentative D call: TRBD1 (5 bases). This CDR3 is 14 amino acids long. The germline gives CDR1 MDHEN, CDR2 SYDVKM. Trimming pared 5 bases from V and 0 bases from J, leaving 8 bases between. The CDR3: CASSPGGSGNTIYF. In DNA form, the CDR3 reads TGTGCCAGCAGTCCGGGGGGCTCTGGAAACACCATATATTTT.

The chain uses TRBV6-1 and TRBJ2-5, with 8 bases lining up with TRBD1. Germline trimming cut 10 bases from V and 5 bases from J; bases unmatched to any gene: 12. This CDR3 is built from 14 residues. Germline CDR1 reads MNHNS; CDR2 reads SASEGT. CDR3 sequence (DNA): TGTGCCACACACCTCGGACAGGGAGAGGAGACCCAGTACTTC. It translates to CATHLGQGEETQYF.

The rearrangement links TRBV27 to TRBJ2-2, with 13 bases identical to TRBD2. Trimming cost V 7 bases and J 2 bases; bases outside gene matches: 10. The CDR3 runs to 18 residues. Germline assignment: CDR1 MNHEY and CDR2 SMNVEV (reference sequence). CDR3 sequence: CASKNVLAGGYNTGELFF. The CDR3 DNA reads TGTGCCAGCAAAAACGTACTAGCGGGAGGGTATAACACCGGGGAGCTGTTTTTT.

This chain uses TRBV13 with TRBJ2-7; 12 bases are a match to TRBD1. The trim removed 6 bases at V and 7 bases at J, leaving 13 bases unmatched. This CDR3 is built from 16 residues. Germline CDR1 and CDR2: PRHDT and FYEKMQ (reference sequence). The CDR3 is CASRLSGTGGAGEQYF. CDR3 nucleotide sequence: TGTGCCAGCAGGTTGTCCGGGACAGGGGGCGCGGGGGAGCAGTACTTC. The full variable domain, its missing parts supplied by reference TRBV13 and TRBJ2-7, is AAGVIQSPRHLIKEKRETATLKCYPIPRHDTVYWYQQGPGQDPQFLISFYEKMQSDKGSIPDRFSAQQFSDYHSELNMSSLELGDSALYFCASRLSGTGGAGEQYFGPGTRLTVT.

V gene TRBV19 combines with J gene TRBJ1-2, with 8 bases lining up with TRBD1. The germline V gene encodes CDR1 LNHDA and CDR2 SQIVND (reference sequence). V lost 7 bases and J lost 3; bases outside the gene matches: 13. The CDR3 covers 16 residues. The CDR3 DNA sequence: TGTGCCAGTAACGGACAGGGCAGGTTTGGTGACTATGGCTACACCTTC. Translating it yields CASNGQGRFGDYGYTF.

V usage is TRBV29-1 and J usage is TRBJ2-1; D call uncertain. CDR3 length: 13 residues. The germline V gene has CDR1 SQVTM and CDR2 ANQGSEA. V gave up 6 bases and J gave up 2 bases, with 11 bases separating them. This CDR3 reads CSVGEGTYNEQFF. Written as DNA, the CDR3 is TGCAGCGTCGGAGAAGGGACCTACAATGAGCAGTTCTTC.

The rearrangement uses TRBV9 and TRBJ2-7, with TRBD1 matching over 9 bases. V was clipped by 4 bases and J by 2 bases; unmatched bases: 4. Germline values: CDR1 SGDLS, CDR2 YYNGEE. This CDR3 has 14 residues. CDR3 in DNA: TGTGCCAGCAGCCTGGGACAGGGACCCTACGAGCAGTACTTC. This gives the protein CASSLGQGPYEQYF.

This sequence joins TRBV27 and TRBJ1-1; tentative D call: TRBD1 (6 bases). Between the trimmed V and J ends, which lost 4 bases and 4 bases, there was a span of 13 bases. Germline values: CDR1 MNHEY, CDR2 SMNVEV (reference sequence). The CDR3 runs to 14 residues. CDR3 in DNA: TGTGCCAGCAGTTCTGGGGGCTTGGGCACTGAAGCTTTCTTT. Protein: CASSSGGLGTEAFF.

The chain recombines TRBV5-4 with TRBJ2-7; 14 positions agree with TRBD2. V dropped 4 bases and J dropped 5; count of bases not matched to a gene: 5. The CDR3 is made up of 15 amino acids. Per the germline V gene, CDR1 is SGHNT and CDR2 is YYREEE (reference sequence). The CDR3 loop is CASSRLAGGPNEQYF. The CDR3 nucleotides are TGTGCCAGCAGCAGACTAGCGGGAGGGCCGAACGAGCAGTACTTC.

This rearrangement joins TRBV5-4 to TRBJ1-2; no clear D gene. Trimming took 7 bases from V and 8 from J, leaving 6 bases between them. Germline V lookup: CDR1 SGHNT, CDR2 YYREEE (reference sequence). The CDR3 length is 9 residues. The CDR3 here is CASLGGYTF. The CDR3 DNA sequence: TGTGCCAGCTTAGGGGGCTACACCTTC. The complete variable domain, with remaining parts taken from reference TRBV5-4 and TRBJ1-2, reads ETGVTQSPTHLIKTRGQQVTLRCSSQSGHNTVSWYQQALGQGPQFIFQYYREEENGRGNFPPRFSGLQFPNYSSELNVNALELDDSALYLCASLGGYTFGSGTRLTVV.